The entry that follows covers one TCR beta chain sequence. This clonotype was counted a few times. No antigen is known for it. It has no much larger one-base neighbor in the sample; base qualities were not kept. The CDR3 spans 15 residues, from the cysteine through the phenylalanine. CDR3 DNA is the only sequence kept; it has 45 bases, read in frame from the first base. V drops 3 bases and J drops 2 bases, leaving 12 bases in between. The sample belongs to a study of read filtering for tumor transcriptome and immune sequencing (dated by TCRdb to the early 2020s). Background on the whole study: The cohort had 17 male and approximately 14 female patients with a mean age of about 66 years, ranging from roughly 45 to 90. By revised international staging, roughly eight patients were R-ISS I, 16 were R-ISS II and about 7 were R-ISS III. Whole-transcriptome libraries were prepared with the TruSeq RNA Access Library Prep Kit after DNase treatment. TCR-region mapped reads per sample ranged from about 3.5 to 11 million with IR-seq versus only roughly 80 to 1273 with RNA-seq. Using the same bone marrow samples, the study compared TCR repertoires obtained by targeted immune repertoire sequencing with those obtained by bulk whole-transcriptome sequencing. One main goal was a read-filtering strategy for immune repertoire data, in particular deciding whether clonotypes backed by only one read should be removed. Overall study results and their limits: Removing single-read clonotypes increased the correlation between IR-seq and RNA-seq shared clonotype proportions. Single-read clonotypes made up around 82% of clonotypes but only about 4% of total reads in IR-seq, compared with roughly 70% of clonotypes and approximately 40% of reads in RNA-seq. The sorted CD138-negative fraction was a mixed bone marrow immune population, not purified T cells. Compared with RNA-seq, IR-seq captured clonotypes at much greater depth and more reliably, and a smaller IR-seq throughput was enough to identify most of the shared clonotypes.

Every patient had bone marrow sampled at the time of active disease. Isolation of bone marrow mononuclear cells was performed by Ficoll-Hypaque density gradient centrifugation. Myeloma plasma cells were removed and CD138-negative cells were collected by negative selection after labeling with CD138 magnetic microbeads on a MACS separator. Flow cytometry with CD138 antibodies on an Attune NxT was used to check how pure the isolated cells were. TRIzol reagent was used to extract total RNA, which was then quantified with a NanoDrop spectrophotometer. Paired RNA-seq and IR-seq were performed on the CD138-negative bone marrow sample of each patient. TCR libraries were built from 400 to 450 ng RNA with the Immunoverse kit, using molecular barcoded adaptors covering alpha/delta and beta/gamma chains. TCR library preparation used the same RNA that was used for transcriptome sequencing. Sequencing of TCR libraries was carried out on an Illumina HiSeq 4000 with 2 x 150 cycles. The paper's processing steps were these. MiXCR aligned TCR reads to human V, D, J and C references and assembled the aligned reads into CDR3 clonotypes, with quality filtering and error correction included. The tcR package in R was used to analyze clonotype counts and gene usage diversity. Raw mapping reads were checked after the RNA-seq reads had been mapped by STAR aligner version 2.5.3a onto the human GRCh37 genome. IR-seq fastq files were randomly downsampled with Seqtk 1.3 to test the effect of sequencing depth on detected clonotypes. The raw public reads went through TCRdb reprocessing: fastp at Q25, MiXCR clone calling, in-frame beta chains kept. Every CDR3 protein is listed once, alongside the most common genes and DNA of its rows. These V and J calls originate from TCRdb's pipeline instead of the authors' own analysis. The sample yields about 90,000 distinct CDR3 sequences; roughly an eighth were counted once. The top ten hold 14% to 15% of the sample.

The sequencing input was a population of CD138-negative cells sorted from bone marrow. What the cell subset or site label conveys for this sample: bone marrow mononuclear cells depleted of CD138+ plasma/myeloma cells by negative magnetic selection. The chain was built from TRBV12-3 or TRBV12-4 and TRBJ2-3; a confident D gene designation cannot be given. The TCR comes from a donor at least 40 years old with multiple myeloma. The CDR3 corresponds to CASSFLGSNTDTQYF. In nucleotides, the sequence is TGTGCCAGCAGTTTTCTAGGCAGCAACACAGATACGCAGTATTTT.